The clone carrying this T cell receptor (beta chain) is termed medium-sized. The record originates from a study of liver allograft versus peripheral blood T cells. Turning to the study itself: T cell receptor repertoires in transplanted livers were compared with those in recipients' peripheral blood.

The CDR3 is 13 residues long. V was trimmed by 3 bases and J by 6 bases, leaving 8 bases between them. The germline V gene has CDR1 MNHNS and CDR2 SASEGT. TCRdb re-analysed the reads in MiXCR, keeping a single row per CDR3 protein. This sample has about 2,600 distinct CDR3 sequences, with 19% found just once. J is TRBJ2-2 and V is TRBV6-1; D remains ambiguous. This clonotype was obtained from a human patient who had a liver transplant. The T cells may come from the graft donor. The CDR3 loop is CASSDRDAGELFF. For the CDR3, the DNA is TGTGCCAGCAGTGACCGAGACGCCGGGGAGCTGTTTTTT.